This paragraph covers one T cell receptor beta chain sequence. This record comes from a study of blood T cell repertoires in COVID-19. The overall study: Samples of COVID-19 (acute and convalescent) were obtained from the United States, Italy and Spain.

Here immunoSEQ multiplex PCR was the method, and the copy in TCRdb shows in-frame clones only, minus some. The repertoire includes hundreds of thousands of clones, about 85% of them detected once, and about 3% sits in the top ten. Recruitment covered 20 to 25 US areas and drew participants whose ages spanned roughly 18 to 90 years. Membership in each cohort depended on participant-reported clinical history. Per the germline V gene, CDR1 is MGHDK and CDR2 is SYGVNS. The CDR3 length is 14 residues. The ends lost 6 bases at V and 6 bases at J; junction bases unmatched: 6. The clonotype was recovered from a woman in her forties or fifties who had recovered from COVID-19. The rearrangement joins TRBV25-1 to TRBJ1-4, with TRBD1 identical over 8 bases. The sequenced sample consisted of PBMCs or T cells enriched from blood (not recorded which). CDR3 sequence reads: CASRAGTGYEKLFF. The CDR3 nucleotides read TGTGCCAGCAGAGCGGGGACAGGTTATGAAAAACTGTTTTTT.